This T cell receptor (beta chain) was captured in a study of T-cell reconstitution after alpha-beta-depleted transplantation in children (dated by TCRdb to 2016 to 2017). The study in broad terms: Using TCR repertoire profiling, the study quantitatively followed how T-cell immune reconstitution unfolded in children after TCRalphabeta/CD19-depleted allogeneic hematopoietic cell transplantation. On the study overall, not on this receptor specifically: Over subsequent months, a decline in hyperexpanded clone frequencies was noted, and after one year, T-cell counts and TCRbeta diversity were mostly ascribed to newly produced T cells. In some patients, high TCRbeta diversity at day 60 was attributed to recipient T cells and intrathymic progenitors that had survived conditioning. Apparently early alphabetaT-cell count recovery about two months after transplant reportedly relied on only several hundred rapidly expanded clones derived from non-depleted graft cells.

This clonotype was counted a few times. The antigen this receptor binds is unknown. Base qualities are not recorded, but no much larger clone differs from it by a single base. The CDR3 runs 15 amino acids, cysteine and phenylalanine included. Of the read, only the CDR3 DNA is kept; its 45 bases are in frame from base 1. Per the germline V gene, MNHEY is the CDR1 and SVGEGT is the CDR2. Unmatched junction bases come to 13, with V trimmed by 10 bases and J by 5 bases. The sample's treatment or condition, from its label and the paper: allogeneic hematopoietic cell transplantation with graft depleted of TCRalphabeta T cells and CD19 B cells. Transplant recipients were children who received TCRalphabeta/CD19-depleted allogeneic hematopoietic cell grafts. The receptor library was made with PCR. TCRdb records Illumina HiSeq 2500 as the sequencer. TCR library preparation used molecular barcoding, with unique molecular identifiers applied to normalize quantification of the TCRbeta repertoire. TCRdb cleaned the public reads at Q25 with fastp, built clones with MiXCR and kept in-frame beta chains. Entries are consolidated by CDR3 protein sequence, retaining the most common genes and DNA. The sample data list hundreds of thousands of distinct CDR3 sequences, and 10% to 15% of these were observed just once. 2% to 2.5% of the sample rests with the top ten.

The origin of this receptor is a male patient aged 10 to 17 who had a stem cell transplant for acute myeloid leukemia, so the T cells may come from the graft donor. Sequencing used PBMCs, mostly from graft donor cells, obtained 360 days after TCRalphabeta/CD19-depleted stem cell transplant. This chain is built from TRBV6-2 or TRBV6-3 and TRBJ2-1; TRBD2 agrees with 8 junctional bases. CDR3 sequence: CATSLRLAFNNEQFF. The DNA sequence is as follows: TGTGCCACATCCCTTAGACTAGCGTTTAACAATGAGCAGTTCTTC.